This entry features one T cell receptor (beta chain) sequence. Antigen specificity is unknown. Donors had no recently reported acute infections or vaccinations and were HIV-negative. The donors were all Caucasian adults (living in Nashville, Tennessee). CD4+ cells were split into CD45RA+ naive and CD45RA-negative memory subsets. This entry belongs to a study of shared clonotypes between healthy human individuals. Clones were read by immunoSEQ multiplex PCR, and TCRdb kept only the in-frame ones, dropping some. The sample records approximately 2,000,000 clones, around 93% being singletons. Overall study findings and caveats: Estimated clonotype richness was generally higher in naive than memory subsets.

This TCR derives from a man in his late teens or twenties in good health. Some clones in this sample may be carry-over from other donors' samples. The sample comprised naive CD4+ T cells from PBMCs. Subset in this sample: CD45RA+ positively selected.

The CDR3 DNA reads TGTGCCCGACAGGGGGACTACAATGAGCAGTTCTTC. Translated, it gives CARQGDYNEQFF. J is TRBJ2-1 and V is TRBV6-6; 9 nucleotides align to TRBD1. This CDR3 region has 12 residues. Trimming took 11 bases from V and 3 from J; bases not matched to a gene: 2. The germline V gene encodes CDR1 MNHNY and CDR2 SVGAGI (reference sequence).